This T cell receptor (beta chain) was recovered during a study of siplizumab effects on memory and regulatory T cells. Whole-study findings and limits: Naive versus memory phenotype went unassigned for roughly 75-96% of proliferating CD4+ or CD8+ clones. Naive T cells looked more diverse than memory cells and looked like major alloresponse contributors.

Trimming pared 1 base from V and 4 bases from J, leaving 11 bases between. Germline CDR1 is LNHNV and CDR2 is YYDKDF (reference sequence). The CDR3 consists of 15 residues. With regard to this clone: Antigen specificity is unknown.

Data came from immunoSEQ multiplex PCR; TCRdb stores just in-frame clones and leaves some out. Counted here are some 110,000 clones, approximately 93% occurring once; the ten biggest clones make up around 0.62%. The sample comprised Tregs sorted from blood. The TCR comes from a human donor in good health. The chain links TRBV15 to TRBJ1-5; D gene ambiguous. In nucleotides, the CDR3 is TGTGCCACCAGCAGAGTTGGTGGGCAAAATCAGCCCCAGCATTTT. This gives the protein CATSRVGGQNQPQHF.